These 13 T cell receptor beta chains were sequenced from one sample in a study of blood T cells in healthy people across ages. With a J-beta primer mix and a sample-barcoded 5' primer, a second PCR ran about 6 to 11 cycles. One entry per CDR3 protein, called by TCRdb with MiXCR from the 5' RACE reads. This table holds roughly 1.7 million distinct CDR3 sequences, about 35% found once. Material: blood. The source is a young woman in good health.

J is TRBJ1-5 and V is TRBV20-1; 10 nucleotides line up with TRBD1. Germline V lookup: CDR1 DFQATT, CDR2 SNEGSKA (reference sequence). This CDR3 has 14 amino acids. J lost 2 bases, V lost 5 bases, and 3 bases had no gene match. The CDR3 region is CSAGTGAGNQPQHF. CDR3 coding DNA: TGCAGTGCTGGGACAGGGGCAGGCAATCAGCCCCAGCATTTT.

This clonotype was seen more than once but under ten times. The CDR3, as DNA: TGTGCCAGCAGCGTAGGAGCAGCTATCGAGACCCAGTACTTC. This translates into CASSVGAAIETQYF. The chain links TRBV9 to TRBJ2-5; D ambiguous. V was cut by 0 bases and J by 5 bases, with 11 bases left in between. CDR1 is SGDLS and CDR2 is YYNGEE in the germline V gene. The CDR3 covers 14 residues.

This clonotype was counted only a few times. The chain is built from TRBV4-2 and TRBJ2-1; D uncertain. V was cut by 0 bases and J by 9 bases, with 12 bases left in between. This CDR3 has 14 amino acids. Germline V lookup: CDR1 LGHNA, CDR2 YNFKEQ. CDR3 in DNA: TGTGCCAGCAGCCAAGAGTACCGTCCGACTGAGCAGTTCTTC. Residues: CASSQEYRPTEQFF.

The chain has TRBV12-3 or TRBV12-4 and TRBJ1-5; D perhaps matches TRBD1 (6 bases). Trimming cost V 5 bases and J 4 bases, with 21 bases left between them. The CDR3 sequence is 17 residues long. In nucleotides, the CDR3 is TGTGCCAGCAGTGGCGCGGACAGTAGATATGGGAATCAGCCCCAGCATTTT. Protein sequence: CASSGADSRYGNQPQHF.

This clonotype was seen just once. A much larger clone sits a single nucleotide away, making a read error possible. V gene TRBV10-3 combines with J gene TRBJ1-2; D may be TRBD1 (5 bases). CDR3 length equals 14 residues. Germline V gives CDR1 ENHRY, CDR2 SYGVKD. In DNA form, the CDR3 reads TGTGCCACCAGTGAAGGGGCCAGAGCCTATGGCTACACCTTC. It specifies CATSEGARAYGYTF.

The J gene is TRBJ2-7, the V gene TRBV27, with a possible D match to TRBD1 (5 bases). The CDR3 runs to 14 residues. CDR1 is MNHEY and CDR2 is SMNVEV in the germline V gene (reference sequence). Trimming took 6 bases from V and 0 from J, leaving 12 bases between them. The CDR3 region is CASRQQVSSYEQYF. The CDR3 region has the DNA TGTGCCAGCAGACAACAGGTGAGCTCCTACGAGCAGTACTTC.

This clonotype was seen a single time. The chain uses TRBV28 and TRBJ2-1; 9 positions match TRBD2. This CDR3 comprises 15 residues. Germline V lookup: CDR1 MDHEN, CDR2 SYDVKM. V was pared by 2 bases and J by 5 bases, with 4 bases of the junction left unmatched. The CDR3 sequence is CASSLASSGNNEQFF. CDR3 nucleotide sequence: TGTGCCAGCAGTTTAGCGTCTAGCGGGAACAATGAGCAGTTCTTC. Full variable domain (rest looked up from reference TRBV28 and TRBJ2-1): DVKVTQSSRYLVKRTGEKVFLECVQDMDHENMFWYRQDPGLGLRLIYFSYDVKMKEKGDIPEGYSVSREKKERFSLILESASTNQTSMYLCASSLASSGNNEQFFGPGTRLTVL.

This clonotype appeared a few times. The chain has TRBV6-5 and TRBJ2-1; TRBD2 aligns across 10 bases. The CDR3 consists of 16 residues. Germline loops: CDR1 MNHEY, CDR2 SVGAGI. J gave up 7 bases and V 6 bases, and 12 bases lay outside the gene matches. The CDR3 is CASSRAQREGVNEQFF. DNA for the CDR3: TGTGCCAGCAGCCGAGCCCAGCGGGAGGGCGTTAATGAGCAGTTCTTC.

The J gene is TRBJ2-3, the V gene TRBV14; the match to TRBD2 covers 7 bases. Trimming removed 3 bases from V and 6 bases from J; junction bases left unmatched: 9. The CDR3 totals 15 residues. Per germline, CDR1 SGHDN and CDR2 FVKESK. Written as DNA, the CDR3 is TGTGCCAGCAGCCACGGAGGGAGGGGCTGCGATACGCAGTATTTT. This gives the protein CASSHGGRGCDTQYF. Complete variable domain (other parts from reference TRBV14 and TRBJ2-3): EAGVTQFPSHSVIEKGQTVTLRCDPISGHDNLYWYRRVMGKEIKFLLHFVKESKQDESGMPNNRFLAERTGGTYSTLKVQPAELEDSGVYFCASSHGGRGCDTQYFGPGTRLTVL.

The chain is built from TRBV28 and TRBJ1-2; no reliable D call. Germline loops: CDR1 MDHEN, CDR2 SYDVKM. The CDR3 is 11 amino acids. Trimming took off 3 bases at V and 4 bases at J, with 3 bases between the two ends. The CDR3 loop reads CASSFRYGYTF. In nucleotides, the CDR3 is TGTGCCAGCAGTTTTCGCTATGGCTACACCTTC.

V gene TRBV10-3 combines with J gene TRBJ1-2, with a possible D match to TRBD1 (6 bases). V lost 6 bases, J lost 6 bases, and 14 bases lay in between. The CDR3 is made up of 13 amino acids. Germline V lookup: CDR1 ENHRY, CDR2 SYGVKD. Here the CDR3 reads CAIRRDTENGYTF. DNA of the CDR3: TGTGCCATCAGGAGGGACACTGAGAATGGCTACACCTTC.

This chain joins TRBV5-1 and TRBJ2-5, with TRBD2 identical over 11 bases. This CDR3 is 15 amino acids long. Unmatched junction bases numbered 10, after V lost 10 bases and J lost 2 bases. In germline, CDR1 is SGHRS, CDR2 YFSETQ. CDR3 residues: CAGNPRTSGQETQYF. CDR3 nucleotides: TGCGCCGGCAACCCAAGGACTAGCGGGCAAGAGACCCAGTACTTC.

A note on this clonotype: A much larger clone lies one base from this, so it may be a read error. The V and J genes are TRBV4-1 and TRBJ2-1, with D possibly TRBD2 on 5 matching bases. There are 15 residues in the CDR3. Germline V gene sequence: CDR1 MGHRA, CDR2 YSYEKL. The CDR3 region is CTSSPQRDPFYEQFF. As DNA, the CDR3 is TGCACCAGCAGCCCCCAGAGGGATCCTTTCTATGAGCAGTTCTTC.